This T cell receptor (beta chain) stems from a study of blood T cell repertoires in COVID-19. Across the whole study: The cDNA or gDNA used as material had been derived from T cells, B-cell-depleted T cells, or PBMCs.

Sequencing used immunoSEQ multiplex PCR; TCRdb keeps in-frame clones, though not all of them. The table lists 100,000 or so clones, approximately 90% of them singletons, with roughly 2.3% in the top ten. Trimming left V 4 bases short and J 3 bases short, with 9 bases between. This CDR3 is built from 13 residues. CDR1 is LGHNT and CDR2 is FRNRAP in the germline V gene. The origin of this receptor is a human donor with active COVID-19. The donor label of this sample is uncertain. This sequence joins TRBV12-5 and TRBJ2-5, with D possibly TRBD2 on 6 matching bases. The sequenced sample was peripheral blood. CDR3 protein: CASGWGGEETQYF. The CDR3 DNA sequence: TGTGCTAGTGGTTGGGGCGGGGAAGAGACCCAGTACTTC.